One TCR beta chain is described in this entry. The antigen is unknown. This record belongs to a study of shared clonotypes between healthy human individuals. The study's findings and limits: Compared with memory subsets, naive subsets generally had larger estimated richness. The study drew on few donors, limiting represented genetic and exposure-history diversity.

Original methodology: ImmunoSEQ output lacked quality scores and full-length reads, limiting matched filtering. TCRdb's copy holds only in-frame clones and misses some; the assay was immunoSEQ multiplex PCR. Clonal size and the V and J genes are those of that table, whereas D and trimming came from the DNA. This table has some 2,000,000 clones, approximately 95% appearing once. CD8 cells regarded as naive lacked CD45RO, were positively chosen for CCR7, and omitted terminally differentiated effector memory CD45RA+ cells. The CDR3 spans 13 residues. The germline CDR1 and CDR2 sequences are MNHNY and SVGAGI (reference sequence). V was cut by 0 bases and J by 4 bases, with 5 bases left in between.

Sequencing used naive CD8+ T cells sorted from blood. The J gene is TRBJ2-3, the V gene TRBV6-6; D gene uncertain. This receptor was identified in a man aged 18 to 35 in good health. The CDR3 sequence: CASSYSTADTQYF. The CDR3 DNA reads TGTGCCAGCAGTTACTCTACAGCAGATACGCAGTATTTT.